Shown below are 28 T cell receptor beta chains from a single sample sequenced in a study of T cells in pancreatic ductal adenocarcinoma. Sequencing used immunoSEQ multiplex PCR; TCRdb keeps in-frame clones, though not all of them. The data show thousands of clones, more than 65% seen once. Surgery without prior neoadjuvant therapy was the treatment of the selected pancreatic ductal adenocarcinoma patients. The sample comprised pancreatic tumor tissue. The receptors here all came from a human donor with pancreatic ductal adenocarcinoma. The donor label of this sample is uncertain.

The rearrangement joins TRBV19 to TRBJ1-1, with D perhaps matching TRBD1 (5 bases). The V and J ends lost 5 bases and 10 bases respectively, with 14 bases between them. The germline V gene has CDR1 LNHDA and CDR2 SQIVND (reference sequence). The CDR3 has 12 residues. The CDR3 region is CASSPNGGRAFF. The CDR3 region has the DNA TGTGCCAGTAGTCCCAACGGGGGGAGAGCTTTCTTT.

The chain recombines TRBV19 with TRBJ1-2, with D perhaps TRBD1 (5 bases). CDR3 length: 13 amino acids. The V gene lost 2 bases and the J gene lost 4 bases, with 8 bases spanning the gap. The germline CDR1 and CDR2 sequences are LNHDA and SQIVND (reference sequence). The CDR3 region is CASSIQGRYGYTF. The CDR3 nucleotides are TGTGCCAGTAGTATACAGGGACGCTATGGCTACACCTTC.

CDR3 region: CASSLDSSTDTQYF. For the CDR3, the DNA is TGTGCCAGCAGCTTAGACTCTAGCACAGATACGCAGTATTTT. The chain recombines TRBV11-3 with TRBJ2-3, with D unresolved. The CDR3 length is 14 residues. The V end was cut by 0 bases, the J end by 0 bases, with 4 bases between. Germline CDR1 SGHNT, CDR2 YENEEA.

V gene TRBV27 combines with J gene TRBJ2-1, with 12 bases aligning to TRBD1. Per germline, CDR1 MNHEY and CDR2 SMNVEV (reference sequence). This CDR3 region has 16 residues. V gave up 7 bases and J gave up 2 bases; unmatched junction bases: 6. CDR3 region: CASKPGTGGAYNEQFF. The CDR3 DNA is TGTGCCAGCAAACCGGGGACAGGGGGCGCCTACAATGAGCAGTTCTTC.

The rearrangement joins TRBV7-8 to TRBJ2-1; 9 bases align to TRBD1. Germline V gene lookup returns CDR1 SGHVS and CDR2 FQNEAQ. V was pared by 3 bases and J by 3 bases, with 3 bases of the junction left unmatched. CDR3 length: 15 amino acids. This CDR3 reads CASSFGTGIYNEQFF. The CDR3 coding sequence is TGTGCCAGCAGCTTCGGGACAGGGATCTACAATGAGCAGTTCTTC.

This clone was found a few times. Here the CDR3 reads CATGQGKVSNQPQHF. CDR3 sequence (DNA): TGTGCCACGGGACAGGGAAAAGTGAGCAATCAGCCCCAGCATTTT. The chain recombines TRBV15 with TRBJ1-5; 9 bases line up with TRBD1. There are 15 residues in the CDR3. Germline-derived CDR1 and CDR2 are LNHNV and YYDKDF (reference sequence). The V and J ends lost 9 bases and 1 base, in that order; junction bases with no gene match: 7.

V gene TRBV19 combines with J gene TRBJ2-1, with D perhaps matching TRBD1 or TRBD2 (7 bases each). V gave up 7 bases and J gave up 2 bases, with 21 bases separating them. The CDR3 is 17 residues long. The germline V gene has CDR1 LNHDA and CDR2 SQIVND (reference sequence). The CDR3 protein is CASTVGGGGAPYNEQFF. CDR3 in DNA: TGTGCCAGTACCGTCGGGGGAGGGGGCGCCCCCTACAATGAGCAGTTCTTC.

The chain employs TRBV5-6 and TRBJ2-2; TRBD2 might be the D (7 bases). The V gene's germline CDR1 is SGHDT and CDR2 YYEEEE. CDR3 length: 13 amino acids. CDR3 protein: CAGGGRDTGELFF. The CDR3, as DNA: TGTGCTGGGGGGGGGCGCGACACCGGGGAGCTGTTTTTT.

The V gene is TRBV2, the J gene TRBJ1-1; D may be TRBD1 (5 bases). V lost 0 bases and J lost 1, with 9 bases in between. The CDR3 covers 15 residues. The germline gives CDR1 SNHLY, CDR2 FYNNEI. CDR3 sequence reads: CASSEARGENTEAFF. CDR3 nucleotide sequence: TGTGCCAGCAGTGAAGCCCGGGGGGAGAACACTGAAGCTTTCTTT.

CDR3 residues: CASSLPGRLNTEAFF. Written as DNA, the CDR3 is TGTGCCAGCAGCTTACCGGGACGGTTGAACACTGAAGCTTTCTTT. The chain combines TRBV5-6 with TRBJ1-1; weak D call: TRBD1 (5 bases). Trimming took off 2 bases at V and 0 bases at J, with 11 bases between the two ends. This CDR3 is 15 amino acids long. The germline CDR1 and CDR2 sequences are SGHDT and YYEEEE.

This chain connects TRBV4-3 to TRBJ2-1; 11 positions match TRBD1. Germline V lookup: CDR1 LGHNA, CDR2 YSLEER. This CDR3 has 16 residues. With V trimmed by 4 bases and J by 7 bases, 9 bases remained unmatched. CDR3: CASSRGTRDRGNEQFF. DNA for the CDR3: TGCGCCAGCAGCCGGGGTACCCGGGACAGGGGGAATGAGCAGTTCTTC.

Only one count was recorded for this clone. The chain carries TRBV9 and TRBJ1-5; D not certain. V was trimmed by 0 bases and J by 4 bases, leaving 8 bases between them. The CDR3 is 14 amino acids. Looked up from germline, CDR1 is SGDLS and CDR2 is YYNGEE. DNA of the CDR3: TGTGCCAGCAGCGTAGGTTCAGCGAATCAGCCCCAGCATTTT. Amino acid sequence: CASSVGSANQPQHF.

The rearrangement joins TRBV7-8 to TRBJ2-4; D tentatively fits TRBD1 or TRBD2 (6 bases each). Per germline, CDR1 SGHVS and CDR2 FQNEAQ. The CDR3 spans 19 residues. Between the trimmed V and J ends, which lost 1 base and 1 base, there was a span of 20 bases. The chain's CDR3 is CASSLEGGFYRGAKNIQYF. CDR3 sequence (DNA): TGTGCCAGCAGCTTAGAGGGGGGCTTTTATAGGGGGGCCAAAAACATTCAGTACTTC.

The chain uses TRBV4-3 and TRBJ2-7; 9 bases line up with TRBD1. This CDR3 spans 14 amino acids. Per germline, CDR1 LGHNA and CDR2 YSLEER. Losses at the gene ends were 8 bases for V and 1 base for J; bases not matched to a gene: 6. CDR3 nucleotide sequence: TGCGCCAGCGCCCTCGGGACAGGGTCCTACGAGCAGTACTTC. This encodes CASALGTGSYEQYF.

This chain joins TRBV19 and TRBJ1-5; unclear D gene. V lost 4 bases, J lost 5 bases, and 9 bases lay in between. The CDR3 runs to 13 residues. The germline V gene encodes CDR1 LNHDA and CDR2 SQIVND (reference sequence). The CDR3 DNA follows: TGTGCCAGTAGTAGACAAGGTCATCAGCCCCAGCATTTT. This gives the protein CASSRQGHQPQHF.

V is TRBV10-3 and J is TRBJ1-1; 11 bases fit TRBD1. CDR3 size: 14 residues. V gave up 9 bases and J gave up 4 bases; unmatched junction bases: 7. Looked up from germline, CDR1 is ENHRY and CDR2 is SYGVKD. In DNA form, the CDR3 reads TGTGCCATTGGACAGGGGGCGGCGAGCACTGAAGCTTTCTTT. Its protein product is CAIGQGAASTEAFF.

This clone appeared a few times. The CDR3 region has the DNA TGTGCCAGTATTTCGGACAGGGGGCGCGGGGCGGGGACCGGGGAGCTGTTTTTT. It translates to CASISDRGRGAGTGELFF. V gene TRBV19 combines with J gene TRBJ2-2; 11 positions agree with TRBD1. The length of the CDR3 is 18 residues. J was trimmed by 5 bases and V by 7 bases; bases with no gene match: 15. The germline gives CDR1 LNHDA, CDR2 SQIVND (reference sequence).

V gene TRBV7-8 combines with J gene TRBJ2-5; D might be TRBD2 (6 bases). The J call may be faulty, since TRBJ2-7 better matches the DNA end. Per germline, CDR1 SGHVS and CDR2 FQNEAQ. There are 17 residues in the CDR3. The CDR3 reads CASSFLGEGLGGYEQYF. The CDR3 DNA follows: TGTGCCAGCAGCTTTCTCGGAGAGGGGTTGGGAGGTTACGAGCAGTACTTC.

This chain uses TRBV10-2 with TRBJ1-1; perhaps TRBD1 as D (5 bases). Trimming took 3 bases from V and 9 from J, leaving 17 bases between them. CDR3 length: 14 amino acids. Per the germline V gene, CDR1 is WSHSY and CDR2 is SAAADI. CDR3 loop: CASSEAGHDPKAFF. CDR3 sequence (DNA): TGCGCCAGCAGTGAAGCAGGGCATGATCCGAAAGCTTTCTTT.

The chain joins TRBV15 to TRBJ2-1; D may be TRBD1 (6 bases). Trimming removed 8 bases at V and 0 bases at J, with 17 bases between. The CDR3 runs 16 residues. Germline CDR1 and CDR2: LNHNV and YYDKDF (reference sequence). The CDR3 DNA reads TGTGCCACCGGACTCAGGGGTCGCCGCTCCTACAATGAGCAGTTCTTC. Translating it yields CATGLRGRRSYNEQFF.

J is TRBJ2-7 and V is TRBV7-2, with D hard to call. Germline lookup yields CDR1 SGHTA and CDR2 FQGNSA. This CDR3 has 11 amino acids. The V end was cut by 5 bases, the J end by 4 bases, with 6 bases between. Here the CDR3 DNA reads TGTGCCAGCAGCCCGCGATACGAGCAGTACTTC. It codes for CASSPRYEQYF.

A single count supports this clone. The rearrangement joins TRBV5-6 to TRBJ1-3; 12 positions agree with TRBD1. The CDR3 has 19 residues. Germline CDR1 reads SGHDT; CDR2 reads YYEEEE. V trimming: 4 bases; J trimming: 0 bases; junction bases outside the gene matches: 11. CDR3 nucleotides: TGTGCCAGCAGCGATGGTCCCGGGACAGGGGGCTACTCTGGAAACACCATATATTTT. It specifies CASSDGPGTGGYSGNTIYF.

J is TRBJ2-2 and V is TRBV5-4; the D gene is possibly TRBD2 (6 bases). V dropped 4 bases and J dropped 1 base, with 17 bases sitting between them. There are 17 residues in the CDR3. Germline values: CDR1 SGHNT, CDR2 YYREEE (reference sequence). CDR3 DNA: TGTGCCAGCAGCCCCGGGACTCGCCTAAAGAACACCGGGGAGCTGTTTTTT. Amino acid sequence: CASSPGTRLKNTGELFF.

The chain links TRBV7-2 to TRBJ2-3; 16 bases map to TRBD2. Trimming took 2 bases from V and 3 from J; bases not matched to a gene: 5. This CDR3 contains 18 residues. Germline assignment: CDR1 SGHTA and CDR2 FQGNSA. The CDR3 reads CASSLWGLAGGPTDTQYF. The CDR3 DNA follows: TGTGCCAGCAGCTTATGGGGACTAGCGGGAGGGCCGACAGATACGCAGTATTTT.

As concerns this clone: Other DNA sequences from this sample encode an identical CDR3 as well. The chain has TRBV14 and TRBJ2-7; D is undetermined. The CDR3 extends over 13 amino acids. Per the germline V gene, CDR1 is SGHDN and CDR2 is FVKESK. Trimming shortened V by 1 base and J by 3 bases, and 7 bases separated the two germline ends. Here the CDR3 DNA reads TGTGCCAGCAGCCAAGCTGTAAGCTACGAGCAGTACTTC. Translation gives CASSQAVSYEQYF.

The V and J genes are TRBV19 and TRBJ1-2; TRBD1 matches at 7 bases. Germline trimming cut 5 bases from V and 4 bases from J; bases unmatched to any gene: 7. The CDR3 length is 14 residues. Looked up from germline, CDR1 is LNHDA and CDR2 is SQIVND (reference sequence). CDR3 region: CASSLTWDSYGYTF. The CDR3 bases are TGTGCCAGTAGTCTCACCTGGGACAGCTATGGCTACACCTTC.

The CDR3 here is CASSYGTGTSANNEQFF. CDR3 nucleotides: TGTGCCAGCAGCTACGGGACCGGGACTAGCGCCAACAATGAGCAGTTCTTC. The V call is TRBV5-5, the J call TRBJ2-1; the match to TRBD2 covers 10 bases. The CDR3 contains 17 residues. Germline CDR1 SGHKS, CDR2 YYEKEE (reference sequence). V was clipped by 3 bases and J by 5 bases; unmatched bases: 11.

The chain recombines TRBV7-6 with TRBJ2-3; 9 nucleotides line up with TRBD1. Trimming took 5 bases from V and 1 from J; bases not matched to a gene: 16. Germline CDR1 and CDR2: SGHVS and FNYEAQ. The CDR3 consists of 19 residues. The CDR3 DNA follows: TGTGCCAGCAGCCGGCTACCTCCGGGACAGGGTCTCGGCACAGATACGCAGTATTTT. This sequence encodes CASSRLPPGQGLGTDTQYF.